This T cell receptor beta chain was identified in a study of T-cell memory formation after mild COVID-19 (dated by TCRdb to the early 2020s). At the level of the whole study: Most TCR sequence clusters were specific to one of the two donors. T-cell clones expanding and contracting after mild COVID-19 in a couple of donors were tracked by longitudinal TCRalpha and TCRbeta repertoire sequencing. Two young, previously healthy adult volunteers, one female and one male, were included in the cohort.

Points the paper makes about the study in general: Contracting CD4+ clones turned up mainly in the CM and EM memory subsets, whereas EMRA was where CD8+ clones were enriched. Some responding clones were detected in pre-infection memory, which suggested that pre-existing cross-reactive memory T cells had joined the SARS-CoV-2 response. From day 15 to 85, contracting clones showed balanced CD4/CD8 phenotypes, whereas a second wave of clones that expanded from day 15 to 37 leaned towards CD4+. Only a couple of mild cases were covered in the study, and larger cohorts including severe cases with pre-infection samples were considered necessary. SARS-CoV-2 specificity of the second-wave clones peaking on day 37 was not confirmed.

Data came from an Illumina NovaSeq 6000. cDNA libraries for TCRalpha and TCRbeta were prepared by 5'RACE using constant-segment primers, with sample barcodes and unique molecular identifiers added. RNA was extracted from every sample with Trizol reagent. Libraries were amplified in two PCR steps, with a second sample barcode and Illumina TruSeq adapters added in the second step. Sequencing of the libraries was done on an Illumina NovaSeq, producing 2 x 150 bp paired-end reads. The authors' analysis ran thus. The reads were demultiplexed and collapsed into UMI-guided consensus sequences using migec v1.2.7. Using mixcr v2.1.11, UMI consensuses were aligned to TRA and TRB V and J templates and then assembled into clonotypes. A clonotype was counted as expanded or contracted only when both edgeR and NoisET called the clonotype significant, with the noise models trained on biological replicates. edgeR calls used a false discovery rate-adjusted p below 0.01 and a log2 fold-change threshold of 1. As an exploratory analysis of dynamics, max-normalized trajectories of the 1000 most abundant clonotypes were examined with PCA combined with hierarchical clustering. Each responding clone was given a CD4 or CD8 phenotype based on the CD4+ and CD8+ repertoires, which had been sequenced separately. The public reads were run again by TCRdb, first through fastp at Q25 and then through MiXCR, and only productive beta chains were kept. Each CDR3 protein gets just one entry, which takes the most common genes and DNA from the rows behind it. TCRdb, not the authors, supplied the V and J calls. For this sample the table gives 250,000 to 300,000 distinct CDR3 sequences, of which 18% were detected only once. The top ten clonotypes cover roughly 24% of the sample.

The germline V gene sets CDR1 to SGHDT and CDR2 to YYEEEE. Trimming removed 2 bases from V and 7 bases from J, leaving 13 bases between the germline ends. Including the terminal cysteine and phenylalanine, the CDR3 comprises 14 residues. Only CDR3 DNA is held: 42 bases, read in frame from base 1. Ficoll-Paque density gradient centrifugation was used to isolate PBMCs. Concerning this clonotype: Which antigen it targets is not known. Base-call qualities are not available, and no considerably larger clone is one nucleotide away.

The TCR comes from a man between 18 and 35 years old who had mild COVID-19 (a few samples of this study predate the infection). The sample titles of this study are shuffled in the database, so cell type and time point are left out; the donor was told from shared clones. The chain is encoded by TRBV5-6 joined to TRBJ1-3; there is no confident call for the D gene. Sequenced: PBMCs or a T cell subset sorted from them (not recorded which). CDR3 region: CASSFLTVGNTIYF. The bases read TGTGCCAGCAGCTTCCTCACGGTTGGGAACACCATATATTTT. Reference TRBV5-6 and TRBJ1-3 proteins supply the regions before and after the CDR3; the full variable domain is: DAGVTQSPTHLIKTRGQQVTLRCSPKSGHDTVSWYQQALGQGPQFIFQYYEEEERQRGNFPDRFSGHQFPNYSSELNVNALLLGDSALYLCASSFLTVGNTIYFGEGSWLTVV.